The 10 T cell receptor beta chains given below trace back to one sample, sequenced in a study of T cells in Graves' hyperthyroidism and ophthalmopathy. RNA transcripts served as the template for amplifying TCR beta CDR3 regions. The HTBI set primed first-round TCR CDR3 RT-PCR. TCRdb recomputed calls from the multiplex PCR reads with MiXCR, one row per CDR3 protein. This table holds around 420,000 distinct CDR3 sequences, around 15% found once. Sequencing used blood. The receptor set was obtained from a woman aged 18-35 years with Graves' hyperthyroidism.

The chain recombines TRBV28 with TRBJ1-2, with TRBD1 matching over 12 bases. CDR3 size: 15 residues. Germline values: CDR1 MDHEN, CDR2 SYDVKM. Trimming removed 8 bases from V and 13 bases from J; junction bases left unmatched: 17. The CDR3 sequence is CASELGTGTGGLCTF. The DNA of the CDR3 is TGTGCCAGCGAACTTGGGACCGGGACAGGGGGCTTGTGCACCTTC.

This clonotype has a count of ten or more. The chain couples TRBV7-6 to TRBJ2-2; TRBD2 might be the D (5 bases). Trimming shortened V by 5 bases and J by 2 bases, and 12 bases separated the two germline ends. This CDR3 spans 15 amino acids. The germline gives CDR1 SGHVS, CDR2 FNYEAQ. The CDR3 region has the DNA TGTGCCAGCAGCCAGCGGAAGTTAAACACCGGGGAGCTGTTTTTT. This translates into CASSQRKLNTGELFF.

The table lists this clonotype with many counts. V and J are TRBV12-3 or TRBV12-4 and TRBJ1-1; D unclear. The CDR3 contains 13 residues. Between the trimmed V and J ends, which lost 8 bases and 1 base, there was a span of 11 bases. Here the CDR3 DNA reads TGTGCCAGCTCCTTTACTGGGAACACTGAAGCTTTCTTT. Translating it yields CASSFTGNTEAFF.

In its sample, this clonotype was seen many times. J is TRBJ1-1 and V is TRBV30; no clear D gene. Trimming removed 4 bases at V and 6 bases at J, with 15 bases between. The CDR3 has 13 residues. CDR1 is GTSNPN, CDR2 SVGIG, per germline (reference sequence). The chain's CDR3 is CAWKPGRWAEAFF. The CDR3 DNA is TGTGCCTGGAAACCGGGGAGATGGGCTGAAGCTTTCTTT.

This sequence joins TRBV6-2 or TRBV6-3 and TRBJ2-6, with 9 bases fitting TRBD1. Germline-derived CDR1 and CDR2 are MNHEY and SVGEGT. J was trimmed by 2 bases and V by 5 bases; bases with no gene match: 4. The CDR3 has 16 residues. DNA for the CDR3: TGTGCCAGCAGTACCTACAGGGGGCCTGGGGCCAACGTCCTGACTTTC. This gives the protein CASSTYRGPGANVLTF.

The rearrangement joins TRBV19 to TRBJ1-1; 11 bases fit TRBD1. There are 12 residues in the CDR3. Germline trimming cut 11 bases from V and 5 bases from J; bases unmatched to any gene: 4. CDR1 LNHDA and CDR2 SQIVND come from the germline V gene (reference sequence). CDR3 sequence (DNA): TGTGCCGTGGGACAGGGGGTAACTGAAGCTTTCTTT. It yields the protein CAVGQGVTEAFF.

This clonotype has ten or more counts. The J gene is TRBJ2-7, the V gene TRBV12-3 or TRBV12-4, with TRBD2 identical over 7 bases. After removal of 5 bases from V and 0 bases from J, the junction contained 7 bases not matched to a gene. The CDR3 consists of 15 residues. DNA for the CDR3: TGTGCCAGCAGTGCCACACTAGCGTCCTCCTACGAGCAGTACTTC. Translation gives CASSATLASSYEQYF.

This clonotype was recorded many times. The chain carries TRBV6-1 and TRBJ2-7; D ambiguous. The V end lost 7 bases, the J end lost 3 bases, and 10 bases lay between the germline ends. Germline V CDR1 and CDR2: MNHNS, SASEGT. CDR3 length: 12 amino acids. CDR3 sequence reads: CASTQFNYEQYF. CDR3 DNA: TGTGCCAGCACTCAATTTAACTACGAGCAGTACTTC.

This clonotype appeared a few times. CDR3 amino acids: CASRGDTGYGYTF. CDR3 DNA: TGTGCCAGCAGGGGGGACACAGGCTATGGCTACACCTTC. The chain uses TRBV28 and TRBJ1-2; D possibly corresponds to TRBD1 (6 bases). V was clipped by 6 bases and J by 4 bases, with 12 bases between them. This CDR3 spans 13 amino acids. CDR1 MDHEN and CDR2 SYDVKM come from the germline V gene.

This clonotype was recorded many times. The chain joins TRBV5-5 to TRBJ1-1, with D hard to call. Trimming shortened V by 2 bases and J by 5 bases, and 10 bases separated the two germline ends. The CDR3 is made up of 13 amino acids. CDR1 and CDR2 from the germline V gene are SGHKS and YYEKEE (reference sequence). The DNA for the CDR3 is TGTGCCAGCAGCTTTTGGGGAGATACTGAAGCTTTCTTT. Its protein product is CASSFWGDTEAFF.